Sequencing of this T cell receptor beta chain was carried out in a study of beta chain features in type 1 diabetes (dated by TCRdb to between 2018 and 2020). In terms of the full investigation: No differences in mean age, gender distribution, total cell number or subset yield were found between patients and healthy donors. The study compared TCRB repertoires of sorted circulating CD4+ T cell subsets between recently diagnosed type 1 diabetes patients and matched healthy donors. A total of some 110 million sorted cells were examined across all samples, and the number of cells per subset was strongly correlated with RNA yield. Regulatory and stem cell-like memory subsets were isolated from only 8 patients and about eight healthy donors, whereas naive and central memory subsets came from all 28 donors.

The High Capacity cDNA Reverse Transcription Kit was used to reverse transcribe all of the isolated RNA, meaning that expressed TCRB transcripts were what got sequenced. Naive, central memory and regulatory T cell samples underwent deep immunoSEQ sequencing, averaging around 3.7 million total reads per sample. Sorted cells were lysed in RLT buffer and RNA was extracted with DNase-treated RNeasy Micro or Mini kits, depending on cell number. Each cell subset was processed on its own to prevent cross-contamination, while patient and healthy donor samples were processed together. Using the immunoSEQ multiplex PCR, TCRB sequences were amplified from cDNA into 87-bp fragments spanning the CDR3 region. Amplicons were sequenced on the Illumina HiSeq platform. On the study's bioinformatics: PCR bias was computationally corrected using synthetic template baselines, reads within Hamming distance 2 were collapsed, and singletons that could not be merged were discarded. Reads were aligned against IMGT to assign V, D and J genes, CDR3 length and insertions or deletions at six rearrangement sites. Within each subset, clonotype counts were normalized to sorted cell number, and only after that were true diversity and Gini coefficients computed with the tcR R package. The overlap coefficient, calculated on TCRB nucleotide sequences, was used to measure repertoire sharing. Out-of-frame TCRB sequences from naive cells were analyzed to stand in for the pre-selection repertoire. TCRdb stores this immuneACCESS table with in-frame sequences only. Part of the clones is absent; in the studies checked, under half of the shortfall reflects unresolved V genes, and no reason is known for the rest. That table supplies the V and J calls and clone size; D and trimming were determined from the DNA. This sample gives 400,000 to 450,000 clones in total; approximately 13% of them show up just once. The leading ten clones occupy roughly 0.033% of the sample.

This clone was found a few times. Its antigen is still unknown. Qualities for individual bases were not recorded, and no much larger clone is one base off. Each donor gave one peripheral blood draw, averaging approximately 120 mL, which was collected into heparinised tubes. Naive, central memory, regulatory and stem cell-like memory CD4+ T cells were sorted on a BD FACSAria II using a panel including CD45RO, CCR7, CD25, CD127, CD95 and CD27. All sorted populations exceeded 95% purity. PBMCs were isolated right away by Lymphoprep density gradient centrifugation and were stained directly, without culture. To minimize batch effects, samples were stained and sorted in pairs, one healthy donor with one patient per experiment. General study outcomes and caveats: Because cDNA was sequenced instead of genomic DNA, activated cells with high expression could be over-represented, although the groups did not differ in activation or CD3 levels. PCR may preferentially amplify shorter templates, but because patient and control samples were amplified and corrected together, any resulting skew would affect both groups equally. Naive, central memory and regulatory TCRB repertoires appeared more similar among patients than among healthy donors. Because small numbers of individuals were included in the HLA sub-analyses, any influence of HLA type on TCRB rearrangement was left unresolved. Patients with type 1 diabetes made fewer insertions and deleted more nucleotides at VDJ recombination sites, implying thymic rearrangement abnormalities. Type 1 diabetes patients showed a moderate but significant shortening of TCRB CDR3 length in all four CD4+ subsets.

What was sequenced was naive CD4+ T cells from blood. The sample's cell subset or site label, decoded: true naive CD4+ T cells. The source is a man younger than 45 in good health.

At the DNA level, the sequence is TGTGCCTGGATGGGACTAACGAACACTGAAGCTTTCTTT. It codes for CAWMGLTNTEAFF. The chain was built from TRBV30 and TRBJ1-1; a tentative D match to TRBD1 spans 5 bases. Looking up the germline V gene (reference sequence) yields CDR1 GTSNPN and CDR2 SVGIG. Trimming costs V 4 bases and J 1 base, and their ends lie 10 bases apart. Counted from cysteine to phenylalanine, this CDR3 has 13 amino acids. Just CDR3 DNA is preserved here, 39 bases in frame from base 1.